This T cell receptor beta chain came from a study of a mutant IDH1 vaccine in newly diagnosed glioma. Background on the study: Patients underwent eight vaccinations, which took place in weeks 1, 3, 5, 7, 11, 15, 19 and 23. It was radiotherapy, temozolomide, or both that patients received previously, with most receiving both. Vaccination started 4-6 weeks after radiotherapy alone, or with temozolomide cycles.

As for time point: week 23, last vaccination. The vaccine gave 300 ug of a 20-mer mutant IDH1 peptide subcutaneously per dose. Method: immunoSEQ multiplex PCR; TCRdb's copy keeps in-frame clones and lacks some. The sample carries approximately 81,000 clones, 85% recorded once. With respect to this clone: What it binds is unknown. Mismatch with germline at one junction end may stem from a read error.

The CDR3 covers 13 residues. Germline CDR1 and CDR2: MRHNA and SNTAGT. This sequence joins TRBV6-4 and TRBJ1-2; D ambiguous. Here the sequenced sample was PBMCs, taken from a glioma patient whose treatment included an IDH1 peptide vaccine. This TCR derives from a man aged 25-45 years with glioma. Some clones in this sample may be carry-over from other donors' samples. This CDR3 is CASNDGANYGYTF. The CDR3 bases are TGTGCCAGCAATGACGGGGCTAACTATGGCTACACCTTC.